This TCR beta chain originates from a study of control samples from healthy donors and cancer patients. Data came from immunoSEQ multiplex PCR; TCRdb stores just in-frame clones and leaves some out. The table includes 17,000 or so clones, around 90% detected once. Germline V gene data show CDR1 as LNHDA and CDR2 as SQIVND (reference sequence). The length of the CDR3 is 16 residues. V lost 11 bases, J lost 0 bases, and 20 bases lay in between. This clone was seen a handful of times. The material sequenced was PBMCs. This receptor was identified in a man aged 55 to 70 with head and neck cancer. This sequence joins TRBV19 and TRBJ1-5, with D maybe TRBD1 (6 bases). CDR3 in DNA: TGTGCCCCAGCCCTTGGGACACCGCTTAGCAATCAGCCCCAGCATTTT. This encodes CAPALGTPLSNQPQHF.